This section outlines one TCR beta chain sequence together with its context. This clonotype showed up many times. The clone's antigen remains unknown. It has no much larger one-base neighbor in the sample; base qualities were not kept. Stable Graves' hyperthyroidism was defined as no progression to ophthalmopathy during 18 months of follow-up. Hyperthyroidism patients were newly diagnosed, with disease duration under 2 months, and aged 18 to 65 years. Exclusion was applied to patients with uncontrolled infections, other autoimmune diseases, pregnancy or lactation. Diagnoses were established on the basis of clinical symptoms, serum thyroxine and TRAb, thyroid ultrasound, and orbital computed tomography. PBMCs were separated from roughly 9.6 ml of fresh peripheral blood using Ficoll-Paque density gradient centrifugation. Trizol reagent was used to extract total RNA, and RNA quality was then checked on an Agilent 2100 Bioanalyzer.

Including the terminal cysteine and phenylalanine, the CDR3 comprises 15 residues. The only DNA kept is the CDR3, 45 bases in frame from the first base. V is clipped by 0 bases and J by 4 bases, and the sequence between their germline boundaries is 13 bases long. The germline V gene (reference sequence) specifies GTSNPN as CDR1 and SVGIG as CDR2. Amplification of TCR beta CDR3 regions was carried out from RNA transcripts. The first round of RT-PCR for the TCR CDR3 was performed with the HTBI primer set and the Qiagen OneStep RT-PCR kit. Libraries were constructed in a second round of multiplex PCR, after which size selection and purification were carried out. Paired-end sequencing of the libraries was performed with 100 bp reads on an Illumina HiSeq2000. As for the authors' bioinformatics: Raw data were processed with SOAPnuke, discarding reads with adapters, uncalled bases, mean Phred below 15, or no exact constant-primer or identifier match. High-quality paired reads were merged with COPE v1.2.5, and unique nucleotide sequences were defined as clonotypes. Clonotypes were aligned to IMGT TRBV, TRBD and TRBJ reference segments using MiTCR v1.1. Analysis was restricted to V-J combinations with a frequency above 0.0001, which covered 98% to 99.2% of repertoires. A TCS score was defined as the ratio of F50 (clonal expansion) to E x V (chaos), with BLOSUM62-based TCRdist applied between CDR3 peptides within each V-J. Welch's t-statistics and random forest reduced around 510 V-J features to around 14, which were used in a naive Bayes classifier (R e1071). The raw public data were reprocessed by TCRdb itself: fastp quality trimming at Q25, MiXCR clonotype calling, in-frame beta chains only. Each entry is one CDR3 protein sequence, shown with its most common DNA and genes. TCRdb assigned the V and J calls; the authors' analysis was not used. This sample holds about 400,000 distinct CDR3 sequences; roughly an eighth were observed only once. 5% to 6% of the sample is held by the ten biggest clonotypes.

The data derive from a study of T cells in Graves' hyperthyroidism and ophthalmopathy (dated by TCRdb to between 2018 and 2021). With regard to the full study: Peripheral blood was collected at initial diagnosis, before any treatment. A discovery cohort of fewer than 110 patients, about 44 with Graves' ophthalmopathy and 55 to 65 with stable Graves' hyperthyroidism, was used to find distinguishing TCR V-J signatures. Prospective prediction of ophthalmopathy was tested in an independent validation cohort of 18 to 20 hyperthyroidism patients and some 17 patients who later progressed to ophthalmopathy. The roughly 90 discovery patients were divided at random into training and test sets in a 7:3 ratio. The study also compared thyroid tissue and blood T-cell repertoires from about six Graves' hyperthyroidism patients. After sampling, hyperthyroidism patients received methimazole starting at 30 mg daily, and ophthalmopathy patients received high-dose intravenous methylprednisolone. The paper reports TCR Vbeta CDR3 sequencing of roughly 140 peripheral blood samples: around 45 ophthalmopathy, over 70 hyperthyroidism and around 17 progressor patients. The paper as a whole reports these results and caveats: Ophthalmopathy was separated from stable hyperthyroidism by a 13 V-J signature model, with around 90% sensitivity and roughly 81% specificity obtained in cross-validation and 80%/75% obtained in testing. During validation, the model predicted progression to ophthalmopathy a median of around 6 months ahead of onset, with almost 71% sensitivity and 72% to 85% specificity. Most expanded thyroid clonotypes (frequency above 0.001) were also detected in blood, a finding suggesting that blood repertoires may reflect thyroid immune responses. No statistical method was used to fix the sample size in advance, and group allocation was not hidden from the investigators.

This TCR was sampled from a woman younger than 35 with Graves' hyperthyroidism. What was sequenced was blood. Rearrangement joined TRBV30 to TRBJ1-5, with the D gene too uncertain to name. The sequenced DNA: TGTGCCTGGAGTGTACTTGGCTTAAAAAATCAGCCCCAGCATTTT. It is translated as CAWSVLGLKNQPQHF.